This paragraph reports one T cell receptor beta chain. This sample is part of a study of shared clonotypes between healthy human individuals. Study-level information: Three plates were used per donor for CD4 naive, three for CD4 memory, two for CD8 naive and one for CD8 memory.

This CDR3 has 14 amino acids. V was trimmed by 10 bases and J by 2 bases, leaving 17 bases between them. Germline CDR1 is ENHRY and CDR2 is SYGVKD. Sequencing used immunoSEQ multiplex PCR; TCRdb keeps in-frame clones, though not all of them. The sample consists of 1.4 million or so clones, approximately 98.5% of them appearing once. The source of this sequence is a man younger than 40 in good health. The J gene is TRBJ2-5, the V gene TRBV10-3, with D possibly being TRBD2 (5 bases). The specimen sequenced was naive CD4+ T cells sorted from blood. Stated subset: CD45RA+ positively selected. Here the CDR3 reads CASSESEYQETQYF. The CDR3 region has the DNA TGTGCCAGTAGCGAATCGGAATATCAAGAGACCCAGTACTTC.